This T cell receptor (beta chain) appears in the sequencing data of a study of T cells in Graves' hyperthyroidism and ophthalmopathy. Whole-study context: Before any treatment, at initial diagnosis, peripheral blood was collected.

The source material, RNA transcripts, was used to amplify TCR beta CDR3 regions. HTBI primers were employed in a first-round RT-PCR of the TCR CDR3. TCRdb recomputed calls from the multiplex PCR reads with MiXCR, one row per CDR3 protein. Of under 400,000 distinct CDR3 sequences in the sample, 21% were seen once. Between the trimmed V and J ends, which lost 4 bases and 0 bases, there was a span of 8 bases. The CDR3 sequence is 14 residues long. Germline V gene data show CDR1 as SGHRS and CDR2 as YFSETQ. For Graves' hyperthyroidism to be stable, ophthalmopathy could not progress within 18 months. Those patients with uncontrolled infection, other autoimmune disease, pregnancy or lactation were excluded. Out of roughly 10 ml of fresh peripheral blood came the PBMCs. This clonotype was observed a few times.

This clonotype was sampled from a woman aged 50 to 60 with Graves' hyperthyroidism. Material: blood. The chain joins TRBV5-1 to TRBJ1-3; D is unclear. CDR3 residues: CASSPGISGNTIYF. The CDR3 bases are TGCGCCAGCAGCCCAGGTATCTCTGGAAACACCATATATTTT.